A selection of T cell receptor beta chains follows, all from one sample in a study of CD8+ T cells in alopecia areata. The method was immunoSEQ multiplex PCR; TCRdb's version includes in-frame clones alone and lacks a portion of them. The sample lists approximately 110,000 clones, about 59% occurring once. This specimen consisted of CD8+ T cells sorted from blood, obtained at week 24, from a patient treated with tofacitinib. The receptors derive from a human donor with alopecia areata. Both conserved end residues are part of each CDR3. Fields, in order: CDR3 length, D gene, J gene, V gene, clone size, CDR3 DNA, CDR3 protein. The D gene is left open where the match is weak. Clone sizes are given selectively: once, few, many, or a class where the clone is expanded.

>16|NA|TRBJ2-1|TRBV7-8|NA
TGTGCCAGCAGCTTAACAAGGGAACGGTCCTACAATGAGCAGTTCTTC
CASSLTRERSYNEQFF
>13|NA|TRBJ1-1|TRBV7-6|NA
TGTGCCAGCAGCTTAGCAAGGGGGACTGAAGCTTTCTTT
CASSLARGTEAFF
>14|TRBD1|TRBJ2-7|TRBV6-6|NA
TGTGCCAGCAGTTCCCGGGACAGGGGCTACGAGCAGTACTTC
CASSSRDRGYEQYF
>12|TRBD2|TRBJ2-5|TRBV30|NA
TGTGCCTGGACTCCGGGAGGAGAGACCCAGTACTTC
CAWTPGGETQYF
>12|NA|TRBJ2-2|TRBV5-4|NA
TGTGCCTCCTCAGGGGCCACCGGGGAGCTGTTTTTT
CASSGATGELFF
>12|NA|TRBJ2-5|TRBV6-6|NA
TGTGCCAGCATGGGGCAGCAAGAGACCCAGTACTTC
CASMGQQETQYF
>12|NA|TRBJ1-1|TRBV30|NA
TGTGCCTGGGGAAGCCAGAACACTGAAGCTTTCTTT
CAWGSQNTEAFF
>13|NA|TRBJ2-1|TRBV7-8|NA
TGTGCCAGCAGCCCAACCCCAGGGCAAGAGCAGTTCTTC
CASSPTPGQEQFF
>14|TRBD2|TRBJ2-1|TRBV13|NA
TGTGCCAGCAGCTTAGGGGGACTATTCGGAGAGCAGTTCTTC
CASSLGGLFGEQFF
>14|TRBD1|TRBJ2-1|TRBV11-2|few
TGTGCCAGCAGCACCGGGACAGGGGGAGGTGAGCAGTTCTTC
CASSTGTGGGEQFF
>14|NA|TRBJ1-5|TRBV6-1|NA
TGTGCCAGCAGTCTGGACAGAGACAATCAGCCCCAGCATTTT
CASSLDRDNQPQHF
>14|TRBD1|TRBJ2-7|TRBV9|few
TGTGCCAGCAGCGCCGGGGACAGCTCCTACGAGCAGTACTTC
CASSAGDSSYEQYF
>16|TRBD1|TRBJ2-5|TRBV7-2|NA
TGTGCCAGCAGCTTAATTTGGACAGGGTTAGGGGAGACCCAGTACTTC
CASSLIWTGLGETQYF
>16|NA|TRBJ2-3|TRBV6-5|NA
TGTGCCAGCAGTTACTCAATGGACCTAAGCACAGATACGCAGTATTTT
CASSYSMDLSTDTQYF
>15|NA|TRBJ2-5|TRBV7-9|NA
TGTGCCAGCAGCTTAGGGGGGAGAGGACAAGAGACCCAGTACTTC
CASSLGGRGQETQYF
>17|NA|TRBJ1-3|TRBV29-1|NA
TGCAGCGTTGAAGATCTTGGCAGTACCGAAACTGGAAACACCATATATTTT
CSVEDLGSTETGNTIYF
>16|TRBD1|TRBJ2-7|TRBV4-1|NA
TGCGCCAGCAGCCAACTCGGGACAGGCCCGTTCTACGAGCAGTACTTC
CASSQLGTGPFYEQYF
>18|NA|TRBJ2-7|TRBV30|NA
TGTGCCTGGAGTGTACCAGGTCCCGTCAGAGTGAGCCCCTACGAGCAGTACTTC
CAWSVPGPVRVSPYEQYF
>16|NA|TRBJ1-5|TRBV27|NA
TGTGCCAGCAGTTTGAGGGGAGGTCATAGCAATCAGCCCCAGCATTTT
CASSLRGGHSNQPQHF
>15|TRBD1|TRBJ2-1|TRBV7-9|NA
TGTGCCAGCAGCTTGACAGGGGGCGCTGGAAATGAGCAGTTCTTC
CASSLTGGAGNEQFF
>14|NA|TRBJ2-5|TRBV27|NA
TGTGCCAGCAGTTTAACGGGGGCCTGGGAGACCCAGTACTTC
CASSLTGAWETQYF
>14|NA|TRBJ2-5|TRBV7-3|NA
TGTGCCAGCAGCTTAACCGGACAGATTGAGACCCAGTACTTC
CASSLTGQIETQYF
>15|NA|TRBJ2-7|TRBV4-1|few
TGCGCCAGCAGCCAAGCAAATAGCAGGAAGTCCGAGCAGTACTTC
CASSQANSRKSEQYF
>14|NA|TRBJ2-3|TRBV7-9|NA
TGTGCCAGCAGCTTAGACGGGGTTCCAGATACGCAGTATTTT
CASSLDGVPDTQYF
>13|TRBD1|TRBJ1-1|TRBV30|NA
TGTGCCTGGAGTGCAGGGGGAGGCACTGAAGCTTTCTTT
CAWSAGGGTEAFF
>15|NA|TRBJ1-1|TRBV5-6|NA
TGTGCCAGCAGCTACGTTGAGACAGCTAACACTGAAGCTTTCTTT
CASSYVETANTEAFF
>16|NA|TRBJ2-3|TRBV9|NA
TGTGCCAGCAGCGTAGAGCCGGGGCCCAGCACAGATACGCAGTATTTT
CASSVEPGPSTDTQYF